This section outlines one TCR beta chain sequence together with its context. Antigen unknown. The data were obtained in a study of T cells after yellow fever vaccination. Study results and limitations: Abundant bulk-derived clonotypes could contaminate FACS-sorted repertoires.

This CDR3 contains 18 residues. Germline CDR1 is MNHEY and CDR2 is SVGEGT. Trimming removed 2 bases from V and 2 bases from J, with 20 bases in between. Universal primer sites and UMIs were introduced during 5'RACE template-switching synthesis of TCR cDNA. In TCRdb, the 5' RACE reads were re-called with MiXCR into one record per CDR3 protein. The sample has some 350,000 distinct CDR3 sequences; 11% are singletons. The TCR sequence derives from a man between 18 and 35 years old who received the YFV17D yellow fever vaccine. The rearrangement uses TRBV6-2 or TRBV6-3 and TRBJ2-3; possible D gene TRBD2, 5 bases. Sequenced material: PBMCs, taken on the day of the first yellow fever vaccination. This chain's CDR3 is CASSYHAGISRTTDTQYF. CDR3 bases: TGTGCCAGCAGTTACCACGCGGGCATTAGCCGAACCACAGATACGCAGTATTTT.